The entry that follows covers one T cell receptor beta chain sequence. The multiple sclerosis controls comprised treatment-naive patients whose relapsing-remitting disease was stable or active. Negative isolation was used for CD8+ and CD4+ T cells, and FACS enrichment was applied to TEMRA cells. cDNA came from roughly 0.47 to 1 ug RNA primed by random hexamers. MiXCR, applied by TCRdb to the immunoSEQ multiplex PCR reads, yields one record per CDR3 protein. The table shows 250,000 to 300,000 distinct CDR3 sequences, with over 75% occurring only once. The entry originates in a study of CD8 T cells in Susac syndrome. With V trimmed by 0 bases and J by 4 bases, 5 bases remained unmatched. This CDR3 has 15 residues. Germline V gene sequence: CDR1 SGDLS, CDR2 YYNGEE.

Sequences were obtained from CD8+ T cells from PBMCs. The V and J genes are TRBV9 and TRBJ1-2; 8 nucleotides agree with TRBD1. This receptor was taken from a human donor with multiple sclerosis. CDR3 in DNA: TGTGCCAGCAGCGTAGGCCCAGGACAGGGCTATGGCTACACCTTC. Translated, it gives CASSVGPGQGYGYTF.